The next 9 T cell receptor beta chains were all read from a single sample in a study of T cells in Graves' hyperthyroidism and ophthalmopathy. TCR beta CDR3 regions were amplified from RNA transcripts. First-round RT-PCR of the TCR CDR3 relied on the HTBI primer set. One entry per CDR3 protein, called by TCRdb with MiXCR from the multiplex PCR reads. Of around 620,000 distinct CDR3 sequences listed, 14% are singletons. Material for sequencing was blood. All receptors derive from a woman younger than 30 with Graves' ophthalmopathy.

This sequence joins TRBV6-9 and TRBJ2-3, with 7 bases aligning to TRBD2. The CDR3 loop spans 15 amino acids. V gave up 3 bases and J gave up 1 base; unmatched junction bases: 4. CDR1 and CDR2 (germline): MNHGY, SVAAGI. CDR3 residues: CASSYYTSGTDTQYF. The DNA of the CDR3 is TGTGCCAGCAGTTACTACACTAGCGGCACAGATACGCAGTATTTT.

This clonotype was found many times. The chain couples TRBV7-2 to TRBJ2-1; TRBD1 might be the D (6 bases). Germline-derived CDR1 and CDR2 are SGHTA and FQGNSA. This CDR3 comprises 13 residues. V lost 2 bases, J lost 7 bases, and 9 bases lay in between. CDR3 nucleotides: TGTGCCAGCAGCTTAATAGGGGGTAATGAGCAGTTCTTC. This gives the protein CASSLIGGNEQFF.

This clonotype turned up a few times. The rearrangement joins TRBV6-1 to TRBJ2-7, with D possibly matching TRBD2 (6 bases). CDR1 is MNHNS, CDR2 SASEGT, per germline. Between the trimmed V and J ends, which lost 6 bases and 5 bases, there was a span of 11 bases. The CDR3 is 12 amino acids. This CDR3 is CASSTGVNEQYF. CDR3 nucleotide sequence: TGTGCCAGCAGCACGGGAGTGAACGAGCAGTACTTC.

This clonotype was recorded many times. The J gene is TRBJ2-5, the V gene TRBV12-3 or TRBV12-4, with 9 bases aligning to TRBD1. Losses at the gene ends were 5 bases for V and 5 bases for J; bases not matched to a gene: 3. The CDR3 spans 13 residues. The CDR3 loop reads CASSTGGDETQYF. The CDR3 nucleotides are TGTGCCAGCAGTACAGGGGGCGACGAGACCCAGTACTTC.

Turning to this clonotype: Relative to the germline gene, one junction end is altered; a read error may explain this. The V gene is TRBV20-1, the J gene TRBJ1-5; TRBD1 matches at 10 bases. Germline V gives CDR1 DFQATT, CDR2 SNEGSKA (reference sequence). This CDR3 has 18 amino acids. CDR3 in DNA: TGCAGTGCTAGGAGGACAGGGGGTCTACGAAATAGCTATCAGCCCCAGCATTTT. Translation gives CSARRTGGLRNSYQPQHF.

The V gene is TRBV20-1, the J gene TRBJ2-1; weak D call: TRBD2 (5 bases). The germline V gene encodes CDR1 DFQATT and CDR2 SNEGSKA (reference sequence). The length of the CDR3 is 13 residues. Trimming pared 3 bases from V and 8 bases from J, leaving 14 bases between. CDR3 DNA sequence: TGCAGTGCTAGCGGGTGGGAGAGCGATGAGCAGTTCTTC. This codes for CSASGWESDEQFF.

This clonotype was observed many times. This rearrangement joins TRBV6-2 or TRBV6-3 to TRBJ2-5, with D unclear. V lost 7 bases and J lost 8, with 11 bases in between. The CDR3 totals 11 residues. CDR1 and CDR2 (germline): MNHEY, SVGEGT. CDR3 nucleotide sequence: TGTGCCAGCACCCTGGGTGGTACCCAGTACTTC. Its protein is CASTLGGTQYF.

This clonotype has only a few counts. CDR3: CASSPVTGTLNEKLFF. CDR3 DNA: TGTGCCAGCAGTCCCGTAACCGGGACCTTGAACGAAAAACTGTTTTTT. The genes are TRBV6-1 and TRBJ1-4, with a possible D match to TRBD1 (5 bases). Germline CDR1 reads MNHNS; CDR2 reads SASEGT. Trimming removed 5 bases at V and 8 bases at J, with 21 bases between. The length of the CDR3 is 16 residues.

The CDR3 loop reads CASSPQRAASGITDTQYF. The CDR3 DNA reads as TGTGCCAGCTCACCACAGCGGGCGGCTAGCGGGATCACAGATACGCAGTATTTT. The rearrangement links TRBV18 to TRBJ2-3; 9 nucleotides line up with TRBD2. The trim removed 1 base at V and 2 bases at J, leaving 10 bases unmatched. CDR3 length equals 18 residues. Germline V gene data show CDR1 as KGHSH and CDR2 as LQKENI. Combining the CDR3 with reference TRBV18 and TRBJ2-3 gives the whole variable domain NAGVMQNPRHLVRRRGQEARLRCSPMKGHSHVYWYRQLPEEGLKFMVYLQKENIIDESGMPKERFSAEFPKEGPSILRIQQVVRGDSAAYFCASSPQRAASGITDTQYFGPGTRLTVL.